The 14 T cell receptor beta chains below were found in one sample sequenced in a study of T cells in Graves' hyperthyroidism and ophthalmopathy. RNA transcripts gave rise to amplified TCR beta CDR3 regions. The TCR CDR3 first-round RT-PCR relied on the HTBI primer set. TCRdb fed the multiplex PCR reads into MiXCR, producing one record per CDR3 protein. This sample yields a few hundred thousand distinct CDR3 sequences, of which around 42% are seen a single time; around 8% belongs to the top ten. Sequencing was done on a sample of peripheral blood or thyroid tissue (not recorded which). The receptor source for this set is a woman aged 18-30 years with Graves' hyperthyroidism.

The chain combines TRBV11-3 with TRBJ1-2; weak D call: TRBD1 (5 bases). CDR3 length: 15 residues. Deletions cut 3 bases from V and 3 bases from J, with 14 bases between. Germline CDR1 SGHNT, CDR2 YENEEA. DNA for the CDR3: TGTGCCAGCAGCTTCCAGGGAGTAAGGCACTATGGCTACACCTTC. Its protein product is CASSFQGVRHYGYTF.

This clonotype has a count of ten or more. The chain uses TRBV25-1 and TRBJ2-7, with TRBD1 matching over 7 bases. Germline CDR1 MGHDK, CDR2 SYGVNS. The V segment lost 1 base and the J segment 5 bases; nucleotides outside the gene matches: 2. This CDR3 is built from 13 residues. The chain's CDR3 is CASSESGTDEQYF. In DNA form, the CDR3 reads TGTGCCAGCAGTGAATCGGGGACAGACGAGCAGTACTTC.

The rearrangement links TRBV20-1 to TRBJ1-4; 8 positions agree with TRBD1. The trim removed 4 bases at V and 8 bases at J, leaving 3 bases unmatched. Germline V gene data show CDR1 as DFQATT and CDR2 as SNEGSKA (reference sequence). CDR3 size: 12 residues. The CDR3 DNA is TGCAGTGCTATCGGGGACAGGGAAAAACTGTTTTTT. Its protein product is CSAIGDREKLFF.

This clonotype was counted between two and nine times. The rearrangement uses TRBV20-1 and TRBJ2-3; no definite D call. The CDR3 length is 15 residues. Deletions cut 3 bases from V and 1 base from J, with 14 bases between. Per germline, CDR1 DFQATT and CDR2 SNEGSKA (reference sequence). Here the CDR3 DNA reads TGCAGTGCTAGTGAAGGTCAGGCCCGCACAGATACGCAGTATTTT. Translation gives CSASEGQARTDTQYF.

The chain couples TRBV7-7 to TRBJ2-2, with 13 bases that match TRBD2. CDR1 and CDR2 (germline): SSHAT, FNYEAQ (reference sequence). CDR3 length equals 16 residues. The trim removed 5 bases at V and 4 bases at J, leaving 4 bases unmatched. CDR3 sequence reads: CASSGRTSGSTGELFF. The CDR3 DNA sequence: TGTGCCAGCAGCGGGCGGACTAGCGGGAGCACCGGGGAGCTGTTTTTT.

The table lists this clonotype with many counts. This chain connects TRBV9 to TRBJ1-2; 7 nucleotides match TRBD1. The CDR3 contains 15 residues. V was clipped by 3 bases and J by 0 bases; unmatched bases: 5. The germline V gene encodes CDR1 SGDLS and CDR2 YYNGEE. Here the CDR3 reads CASSAGTASNYGYTF. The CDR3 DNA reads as TGTGCCAGCAGCGCAGGGACAGCTTCTAACTATGGCTACACCTTC.

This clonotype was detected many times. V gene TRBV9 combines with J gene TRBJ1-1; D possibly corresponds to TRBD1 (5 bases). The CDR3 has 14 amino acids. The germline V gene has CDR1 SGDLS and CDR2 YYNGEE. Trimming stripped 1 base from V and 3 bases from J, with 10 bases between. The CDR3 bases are TGTGCCAGCAGCGTACGTCCGGGACACACTGAAGCTTTCTTT. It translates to CASSVRPGHTEAFF.

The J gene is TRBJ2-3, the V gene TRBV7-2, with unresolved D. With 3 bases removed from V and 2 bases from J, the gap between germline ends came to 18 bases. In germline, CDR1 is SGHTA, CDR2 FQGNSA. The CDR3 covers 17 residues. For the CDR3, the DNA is TGTGCCAGCAGCTTTGGTGTGGGCCAGAAGTACACAGATACGCAGTATTTT. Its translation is CASSFGVGQKYTDTQYF.

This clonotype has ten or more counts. CDR3 nucleotide sequence: TGTGCCAGCAGCCAAGCCACGGGACAGAGCTCCTACGAGCAGTACTTC. Its translation: CASSQATGQSSYEQYF. V usage is TRBV4-2 and J usage is TRBJ2-7, with 7 bases lining up with TRBD1. Germline lookup yields CDR1 LGHNA and CDR2 YNFKEQ. The trim removed 1 base at V and 0 bases at J, leaving 6 bases unmatched. This CDR3 region has 16 residues.

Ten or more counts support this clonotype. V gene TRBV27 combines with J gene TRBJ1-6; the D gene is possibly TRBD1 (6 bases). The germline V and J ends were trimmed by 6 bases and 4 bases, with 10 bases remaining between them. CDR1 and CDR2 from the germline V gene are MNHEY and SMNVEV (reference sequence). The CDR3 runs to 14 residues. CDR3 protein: CASSYQGYNSPLHF. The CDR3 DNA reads TGTGCCAGCAGCTATCAGGGGTATAATTCACCCCTCCACTTT.

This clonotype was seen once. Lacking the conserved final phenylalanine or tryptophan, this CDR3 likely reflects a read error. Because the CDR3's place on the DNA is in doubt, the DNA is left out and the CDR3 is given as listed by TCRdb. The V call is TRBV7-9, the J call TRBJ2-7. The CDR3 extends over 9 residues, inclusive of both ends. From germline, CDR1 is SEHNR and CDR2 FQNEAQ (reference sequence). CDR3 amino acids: CASSFSKLS.

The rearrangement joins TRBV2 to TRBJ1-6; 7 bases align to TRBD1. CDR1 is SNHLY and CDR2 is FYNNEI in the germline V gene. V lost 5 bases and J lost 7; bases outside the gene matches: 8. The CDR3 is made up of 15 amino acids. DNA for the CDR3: TGTGCCAGCAGTCCCGGGACAGTCCGCAATTCACCCCTCCACTTT. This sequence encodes CASSPGTVRNSPLHF.

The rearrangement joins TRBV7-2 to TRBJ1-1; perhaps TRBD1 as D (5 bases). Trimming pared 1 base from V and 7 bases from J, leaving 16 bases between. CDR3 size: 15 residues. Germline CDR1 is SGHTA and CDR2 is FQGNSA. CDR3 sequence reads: CASSLEPGKGIEAFF. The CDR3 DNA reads TGTGCCAGCAGCTTAGAGCCAGGGAAGGGCATTGAAGCTTTCTTT.

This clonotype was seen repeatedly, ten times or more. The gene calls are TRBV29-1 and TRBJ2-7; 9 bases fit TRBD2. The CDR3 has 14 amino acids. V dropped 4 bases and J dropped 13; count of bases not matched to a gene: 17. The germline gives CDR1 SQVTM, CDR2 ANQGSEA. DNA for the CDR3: TGCAGCGTTGGGGAGCGGGAGGAAAGTTTGTATGGATACTTC. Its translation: CSVGEREESLYGYF.